A single T cell receptor beta chain is shown here with its context. This CDR3 has 14 residues. CDR1 and CDR2 from the germline V gene are MGHDK and SYGVNS. Trimming stripped 5 bases from V and 1 base from J, with 11 bases between. Measured with immunoSEQ multiplex PCR; TCRdb has only the in-frame clones, and not every one. Here the sample spans around 320,000 clones, roughly 85% being singletons. This record belongs to a study of blood T cell repertoires in COVID-19. For the study at large: COVID-19 samples, acute and convalescent, were from the United States, Italy and Spain. From T cells, B-cell-depleted T cells, or PBMCs came the material, which was cDNA or gDNA.

This TCR was recovered from a human donor in a cohort sampled during active COVID-19. Sequencing used peripheral blood. V gene TRBV25-1 combines with J gene TRBJ1-1; D remains unclear. CDR3 bases: TGTGCCAGCAGTCGCAGCGGATGGAACACTGAAGCTTTCTTT. Amino acids: CASSRSGWNTEAFF. Supplemented by reference TRBV25-1 and TRBJ1-1, the full variable domain reads EADIYQTPRYLVIGTGKKITLECSQTMGHDKMYWYQQDPGMELHLIHYSYGVNSTEKGDLSSESTVSRIRTEHFPLTLESARPSHTSQYLCASSRSGWNTEAFFGQGTRLTVV.